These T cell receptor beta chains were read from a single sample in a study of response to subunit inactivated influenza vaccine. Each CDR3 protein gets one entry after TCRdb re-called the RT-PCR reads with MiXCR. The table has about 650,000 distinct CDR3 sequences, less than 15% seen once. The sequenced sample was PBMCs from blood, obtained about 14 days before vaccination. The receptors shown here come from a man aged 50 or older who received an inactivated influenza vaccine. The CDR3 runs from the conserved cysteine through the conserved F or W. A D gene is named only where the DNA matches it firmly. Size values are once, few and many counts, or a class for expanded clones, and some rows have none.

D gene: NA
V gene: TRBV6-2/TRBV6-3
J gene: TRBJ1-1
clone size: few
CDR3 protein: CASSYSKVRVSENTEAFF
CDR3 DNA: TGTGCCAGCAGTTACTCGAAAGTTCGAGTCTCAGAGAACACTGAAGCTTTCTTT

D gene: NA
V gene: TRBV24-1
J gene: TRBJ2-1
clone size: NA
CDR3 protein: CATSDLRPVGEQFF
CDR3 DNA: TGTGCCACCAGTGATTTGCGGCCGGTTGGTGAGCAGTTCTTC

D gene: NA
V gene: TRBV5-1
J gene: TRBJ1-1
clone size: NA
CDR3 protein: CASSAHTGNTEAFF
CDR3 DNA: TGCGCCAGCAGCGCGCATACAGGGAACACTGAAGCTTTCTTT

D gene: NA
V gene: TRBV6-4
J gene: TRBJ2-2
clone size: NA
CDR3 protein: CASRLGSNTGELFF
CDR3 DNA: TGTGCCAGCAGACTAGGTAGCAACACCGGGGAGCTGTTTTTT

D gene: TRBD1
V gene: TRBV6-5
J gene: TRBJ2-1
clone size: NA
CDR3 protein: CASSYSTTGGNYEQFF
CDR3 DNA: TGTGCCAGCAGTTACTCGACCACAGGGGGTAATTATGAGCAGTTCTTC

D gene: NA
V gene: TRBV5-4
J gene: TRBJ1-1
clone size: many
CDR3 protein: CASSPLQGLNTEAFF
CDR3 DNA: TGTGCCAGCAGCCCCTTACAGGGCTTGAACACTGAAGCTTTCTTT

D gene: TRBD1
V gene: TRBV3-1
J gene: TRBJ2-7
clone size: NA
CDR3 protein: CASSQDLRQGAYEQYF
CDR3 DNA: TGTGCCAGCAGCCAAGATTTACGGCAGGGGGCTTACGAGCAGTACTTC

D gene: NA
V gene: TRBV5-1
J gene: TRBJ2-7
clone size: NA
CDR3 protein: CASSLGPTNYEQYF
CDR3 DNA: TGCGCCAGCAGCCTGGGACCTACTAACTACGAGCAGTACTTC

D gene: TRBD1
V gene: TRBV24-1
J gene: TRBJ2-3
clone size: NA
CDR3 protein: CATSGDRIGWDTQYF
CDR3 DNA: TGTGCCACCAGTGGGGACAGGATCGGGTGGGATACGCAGTATTTT

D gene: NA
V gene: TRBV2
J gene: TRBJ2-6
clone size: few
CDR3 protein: CASSEDRYSGANVLTF
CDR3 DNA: TGTGCCAGCAGTGAAGACCGGTACTCTGGGGCCAACGTCCTGACTTTC

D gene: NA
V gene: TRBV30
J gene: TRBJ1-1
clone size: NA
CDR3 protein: CAWSSISMNTEAFF
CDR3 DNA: TGTGCCTGGAGTTCCATCTCCATGAACACTGAAGCTTTCTTT

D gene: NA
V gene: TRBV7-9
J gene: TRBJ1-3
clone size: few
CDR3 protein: CASSLSQVGSGNTIYF
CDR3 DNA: TGTGCCAGCAGCTTATCGCAGGTGGGCTCTGGAAACACCATATATTTT

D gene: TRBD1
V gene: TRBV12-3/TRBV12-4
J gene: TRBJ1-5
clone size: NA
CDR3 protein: CASSRDSSQFYQPQHF
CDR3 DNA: TGTGCCAGCAGTCGGGACAGCTCACAATTCTATCAGCCCCAGCATTTT

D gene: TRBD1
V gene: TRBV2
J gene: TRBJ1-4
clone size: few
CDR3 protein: CASSGTGKDEKLFF
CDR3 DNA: TGTGCCAGCAGTGGGACAGGGAAGGATGAAAAACTGTTTTTT

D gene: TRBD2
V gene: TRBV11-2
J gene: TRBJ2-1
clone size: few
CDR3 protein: CASSLVSGTRSNEQFF
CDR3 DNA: TGTGCCAGCAGCTTAGTCTCCGGGACTAGATCGAATGAGCAGTTCTTC

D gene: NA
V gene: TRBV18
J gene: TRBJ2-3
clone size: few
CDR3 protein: CASSPKAGPRDTQYF
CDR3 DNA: TGTGCCAGCTCACCAAAAGCGGGCCCGAGAGATACGCAGTATTTT

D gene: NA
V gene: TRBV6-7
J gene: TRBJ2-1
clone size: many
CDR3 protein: CASSHRKGHLGDSYNEQFF
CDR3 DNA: TGTGCCAGCAGCCATAGAAAAGGGCACCTGGGAGATTCCTACAATGAGCAGTTCTTC

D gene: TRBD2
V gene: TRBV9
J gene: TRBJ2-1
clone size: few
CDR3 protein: CASSVGSGRAVSYNEQFF
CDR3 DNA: TGTGCCAGCAGCGTAGGTTCCGGGAGGGCCGTCTCCTACAATGAGCAGTTCTTC

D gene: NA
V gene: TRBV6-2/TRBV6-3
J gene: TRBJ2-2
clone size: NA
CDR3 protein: CATSTQGQNTGELFF
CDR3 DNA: TGTGCCACCTCAACTCAGGGACAGAACACCGGGGAGCTGTTTTTT

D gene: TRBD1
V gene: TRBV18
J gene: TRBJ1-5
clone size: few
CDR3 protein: CASSPGTGGSNQPQHF
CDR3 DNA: TGTGCCAGCTCACCGGGGACAGGGGGTAGCAATCAGCCCCAGCATTTT

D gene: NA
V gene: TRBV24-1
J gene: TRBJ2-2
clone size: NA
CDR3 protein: CATMDLNTGELFF
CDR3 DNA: TGTGCCACCATGGACTTGAACACCGGGGAGCTGTTTTTT

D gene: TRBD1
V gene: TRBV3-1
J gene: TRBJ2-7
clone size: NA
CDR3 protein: CASSQPSGTGQYEQYF
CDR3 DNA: TGTGCCAGCAGCCAGCCTTCCGGGACAGGGCAATACGAGCAGTACTTC

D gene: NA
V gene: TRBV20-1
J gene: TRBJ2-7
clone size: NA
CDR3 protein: CSAPSGTYYEQYF
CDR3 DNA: TGCAGTGCTCCTTCCGGGACTTACTACGAGCAGTACTTC